This T cell receptor beta chain was retrieved from a study of OX40 agonist ivuxolimab in advanced cancers. The CDR3 sequence is 15 residues long. CDR1 and CDR2 (germline): MNHNY, SVGAGI (reference sequence). V was pared by 8 bases and J by 2 bases, with 16 bases between. Blood was sampled at baseline, cycle 4 day 1, and cycle 7 day 1. Clones were sequenced by immunoSEQ multiplex PCR, and TCRdb holds only the in-frame ones, with some missing. This table holds 100,000 to 150,000 clones, roughly 92% found once. This specimen was CD4+ or CD8+ T cells sorted from blood, taken in a trial of the OX40 agonist ivuxolimab. The chain carries TRBV6-6 and TRBJ2-1, with D perhaps matching TRBD1 (7 bases). The sequence derives from an adult with an advanced solid tumor such as melanoma, head and neck, liver or kidney cancer. This CDR3 is CASGRGQTPYNEQFF. The CDR3 bases are TGTGCCAGCGGGCGGGGACAGACTCCCTACAATGAGCAGTTCTTC.